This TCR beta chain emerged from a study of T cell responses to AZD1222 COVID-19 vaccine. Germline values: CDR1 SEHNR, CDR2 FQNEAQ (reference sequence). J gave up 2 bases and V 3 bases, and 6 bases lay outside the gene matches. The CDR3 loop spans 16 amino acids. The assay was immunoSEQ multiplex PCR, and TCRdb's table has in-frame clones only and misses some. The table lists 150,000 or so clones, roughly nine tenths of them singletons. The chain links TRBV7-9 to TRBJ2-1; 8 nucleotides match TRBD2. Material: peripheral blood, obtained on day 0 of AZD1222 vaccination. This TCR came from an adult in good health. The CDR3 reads CASSFPRGGTYNEQFF. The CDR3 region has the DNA TGTGCCAGCAGCTTCCCCCGGGGGGGGACCTACAATGAGCAGTTCTTC.